This T cell receptor (beta chain) was identified in a study of CD8 T cells in ankylosing spondylitis. Study results and limitations: A number of the motif variants had already been described in reactive arthritis synovial fluid and blood. Clones that were linked to disease were CD8+ and were relatively rare in peripheral blood. Characteristic of ankylosing spondylitis blood, it appeared, was a TCR beta motif comprising about eight highly homologous variants.

In making TCR beta libraries, quantitative 5'-RACE with molecular barcodes was used. TCRdb recomputed calls from the 5' RACE reads with MiXCR, one row per CDR3 protein. The data show about 42,000 distinct CDR3 sequences, less than 3.5% seen once. Trimming at V came to 8 bases and at J to 2 bases, leaving 5 bases not matched to a gene. The CDR3 runs to 14 residues. Germline-derived CDR1 and CDR2 are SGDLS and YYNGEE. This clonotype has at least ten counts. Its antigen is not identified. The material sequenced was blood, either unsorted or a sorted T cell fraction (not recorded which). The chain carries TRBV9 and TRBJ2-3; 10 nucleotides agree with TRBD2. The sequence derives from a male donor with ankylosing spondylitis or in good health (not recorded which). Written as DNA, the CDR3 is TGTGCCAGTGGGGGACTAGCGCCCACAGATACGCAGTATTTT. It yields the protein CASGGLAPTDTQYF.